One and the same sample provided the 26 T cell receptor beta chains below, sequenced in a study of response to subunit inactivated influenza vaccine. TCRdb reanalysed the RT-PCR reads using MiXCR and keeps one entry per CDR3 protein. The profile shows about 830,000 distinct CDR3 sequences, 18% of them singletons. This specimen was PBMCs from blood, taken about 5 days after vaccination. These receptors were collected from a middle-aged man who received an inactivated influenza vaccine.

The chain links TRBV29-1 to TRBJ2-2; possible D gene TRBD2, 6 bases. Looked up from germline, CDR1 is SQVTM and CDR2 is ANQGSEA. Trimming cost V 4 bases and J 7 bases, with 16 bases left between them. The CDR3 extends over 14 amino acids. CDR3 nucleotide sequence: TGCAGCGTTGGTTGGAGTCATAGCGGCGGGGAGCTGTTTTTT. Encoded protein: CSVGWSHSGGELFF.

The table lists this clonotype with a few counts. This chain uses TRBV27 with TRBJ2-7; tentative D call: TRBD1 (6 bases). The CDR3 is made up of 14 amino acids. Germline-derived CDR1 and CDR2 are MNHEY and SMNVEV (reference sequence). V lost 8 bases to trimming and J lost 1 base, with 15 bases between them. CDR3 region: CASSSGTPSYEQYF. The DNA of the CDR3 is TGTGCCAGCTCCTCCGGGACACCATCCTACGAGCAGTACTTC.

This chain joins TRBV20-1 and TRBJ2-3; perhaps TRBD2 as D (6 bases). Germline V gene data show CDR1 as DFQATT and CDR2 as SNEGSKA (reference sequence). The CDR3 is 14 residues long. V lost 6 bases and J lost 4, with 17 bases in between. In DNA, the CDR3 is TGCAGTGCCGGGGGAGGATTTGGCGCAGATACGCAGTATTTT. Amino acid sequence: CSAGGGFGADTQYF.

The chain employs TRBV27 and TRBJ2-1; D gene uncertain. The CDR3 length is 13 residues. Germline-derived CDR1 and CDR2 are MNHEY and SMNVEV (reference sequence). Deletions cut 1 base from V and 7 bases from J, with 8 bases between. Here the CDR3 reads CASSLWPQNEQFF. The CDR3 DNA reads as TGTGCCAGCAGTTTATGGCCGCAAAATGAGCAGTTCTTC.

This chain connects TRBV10-3 to TRBJ2-1; D not resolved. Germline assignment: CDR1 ENHRY and CDR2 SYGVKD. Trimming removed 6 bases at V and 6 bases at J, with 6 bases between. CDR3 size: 11 residues. DNA of the CDR3: TGTGCCATCAGGCAGCGCAATGAGCAGTTCTTC. This sequence encodes CAIRQRNEQFF.

This clonotype was counted between two and nine times. The chain links TRBV7-9 to TRBJ1-2, with 10 bases aligning to TRBD1. From germline, CDR1 is SEHNR and CDR2 FQNEAQ (reference sequence). This CDR3 has 13 residues. V shed 6 bases, J shed 2 bases, and the junction held 0 bases outside the gene matches. The CDR3 sequence: CASRGQGNYGYTF. As DNA, the CDR3 is TGTGCCAGCAGGGGACAGGGGAACTATGGCTACACCTTC.

The chain employs TRBV6-7 and TRBJ2-7; 14 positions match TRBD2. TRBV6-7 has ORF status, its function being uncertain. This CDR3 has 17 residues. The V gene end was trimmed by 7 bases and the J gene end by 0 bases; junction bases not matched to a gene: 8. The CDR3, as DNA: TGTGCCAGCACTGGACTAGCGGGGGGCAGCTTCTCCTACGAGCAGTACTTC. Its protein is CASTGLAGGSFSYEQYF.

The chain links TRBV9 to TRBJ2-3; the D is unclear. The germline V and J ends were trimmed by 5 bases and 2 bases, with 15 bases remaining between them. This CDR3 has 15 amino acids. CDR1 is SGDLS and CDR2 is YYNGEE in the germline V gene. The CDR3 DNA reads as TGTGCCAGCAGTATGCAGCACTACCACACAGATACGCAGTATTTT. Protein sequence: CASSMQHYHTDTQYF.

The V gene is TRBV12-3 or TRBV12-4, the J gene TRBJ1-5, with D tentatively TRBD1 (5 bases). This CDR3 is built from 13 residues. Trimming left V 6 bases short and J 6 bases short, with 12 bases between. CDR3: CASSPGTGQPQHF. Here the CDR3 DNA reads TGTGCCAGCAGCCCCGGGACGGGTCAGCCCCAGCATTTT.

The CDR3 here is CASSEFGTSVHNEQFF. In nucleotides, the CDR3 is TGTGCCAGCAGCGAATTCGGGACTAGCGTACACAATGAGCAGTTCTTC. The chain joins TRBV28 to TRBJ2-1; TRBD2 agrees at 10 bases. In germline, CDR1 is MDHEN, CDR2 SYDVKM. J was trimmed by 5 bases and V by 6 bases; bases with no gene match: 10. This CDR3 has 16 amino acids.

The chain uses TRBV10-3 and TRBJ1-1, with D perhaps TRBD1 (6 bases). V was pared by 7 bases and J by 2 bases, with 14 bases between. Looked up from germline, CDR1 is ENHRY and CDR2 is SYGVKD. CDR3 length: 14 residues. CDR3 bases: TGTGCCATCATCTCAGGGGTCGGTAACACTGAAGCTTTCTTT. It encodes CAIISGVGNTEAFF.

The genes are TRBV20-1 and TRBJ2-2, with D unresolved. With 3 bases removed from V and 1 base from J, the gap between germline ends came to 6 bases. This CDR3 contains 13 residues. Germline V gene lookup returns CDR1 DFQATT and CDR2 SNEGSKA (reference sequence). CDR3 DNA sequence: TGCAGTGCTAGTTCCGGGAACACCGGGGAGCTGTTTTTT. Its protein is CSASSGNTGELFF.

This clonotype occurred a few times. The genes are TRBV7-8 and TRBJ2-7; 9 bases are shared with TRBD2. The length of the CDR3 is 15 residues. Losses at the gene ends were 1 base for V and 9 bases for J; bases not matched to a gene: 10. Per the germline V gene, CDR1 is SGHVS and CDR2 is FQNEAQ. CDR3: CASSLGLAVGWGQYF. CDR3 nucleotide sequence: TGTGCCAGCAGCTTAGGACTAGCGGTGGGCTGGGGGCAGTACTTC.

The chain couples TRBV12-3 or TRBV12-4 to TRBJ2-2; D may correspond to TRBD1 or TRBD2 (5 bases each). The CDR3 has 15 amino acids. Between the trimmed V and J ends, which lost 3 bases and 6 bases, there was a span of 14 bases. The CDR3 region is CASSFLGEWAGELFF. For the CDR3, the DNA is TGTGCCAGCAGTTTCCTGGGGGAGTGGGCCGGGGAGCTGTTTTTT.

V usage is TRBV20-1 and J usage is TRBJ2-2, with D perhaps matching TRBD2 (5 bases). Trimming shortened V by 0 bases and J by 4 bases, and 15 bases separated the two germline ends. This CDR3 comprises 16 residues. Germline V gene lookup returns CDR1 DFQATT and CDR2 SNEGSKA (reference sequence). DNA of the CDR3: TGCAGTGCTAGAGATTCGACGAGGAGGTCCACCGGGGAGCTGTTTTTT. The encoded protein is CSARDSTRRSTGELFF.

This rearrangement joins TRBV18 to TRBJ1-2; possibly TRBD1 for D (5 bases). Germline-derived CDR1 and CDR2 are KGHSH and LQKENI. This CDR3 is 14 amino acids long. Between the trimmed V and J ends, which lost 4 bases and 7 bases, there was a span of 16 bases. The CDR3 DNA reads TGTGCCAGCTCACAGGCCGGAGGGGTGCGTGGCTACACCTTC. This encodes CASSQAGGVRGYTF.

The genes are TRBV5-1 and TRBJ2-1; D might be TRBD1 or TRBD2, each matching 5 bases. Deletions cut 0 bases from V and 3 bases from J, with 10 bases between. Germline values: CDR1 SGHRS, CDR2 YFSETQ. The CDR3 length is 15 residues. CDR3 bases: TGCGCCAGCAGCTTGGACGGGGCCAACTACAATGAGCAGTTCTTC. Its translation: CASSLDGANYNEQFF.

A few counts support this clonotype. V and J are TRBV6-5 and TRBJ2-2; no firm D call. CDR1 and CDR2 from the germline V gene are MNHEY and SVGAGI. This CDR3 is 17 amino acids long. The germline V and J ends were trimmed by 2 bases and 0 bases, with 13 bases remaining between them. Written as DNA, the CDR3 is TGTGCCAGCAGTTACACCCGATTGGCGACGAACACCGGGGAGCTGTTTTTT. Translation: CASSYTRLATNTGELFF.

This rearrangement joins TRBV28 to TRBJ2-7, with D perhaps being TRBD1 or TRBD2 (5 bases each). Germline loops: CDR1 MDHEN, CDR2 SYDVKM. V gave up 6 bases and J gave up 1 base, with 13 bases separating them. The CDR3 length is 14 residues. CDR3: CASRGHRESYEQYF. The DNA of the CDR3 is TGTGCCAGCAGAGGACACCGGGAATCCTACGAGCAGTACTTC.

This clonotype was counted a few times. The V call is TRBV12-3 or TRBV12-4, the J call TRBJ1-1; weak D call: TRBD1 (6 bases). V lost 5 bases, J lost 4 bases, and 17 bases lay in between. This CDR3 region has 15 residues. CDR3 sequence reads: CASSRQESSSTEAFF. DNA of the CDR3: TGTGCCAGCAGTCGACAGGAGTCTTCGAGCACTGAAGCTTTCTTT.

J is TRBJ2-5 and V is TRBV20-1, with 8 bases that match TRBD2. The length of the CDR3 is 14 residues. Per germline, CDR1 DFQATT and CDR2 SNEGSKA (reference sequence). Trimming at V came to 4 bases and at J to 4 bases, leaving 8 bases not matched to a gene. CDR3 coding DNA: TGCAGTGCTACCCGGAGGGCGGGGGGAGAGACCCAGTACTTC. It encodes CSATRRAGGETQYF.

In this sample, this clonotype turned up a few times. The chain uses TRBV5-6 and TRBJ1-2; the match to TRBD1 covers 7 bases. J gave up 4 bases and V 4 bases, and 7 bases lay outside the gene matches. From germline, CDR1 is SGHDT and CDR2 YYEEEE. This CDR3 is 14 amino acids long. The CDR3 nucleotides are TGTGCCAGCAGCCGTAGACAGGGAGGCTATGGCTACACCTTC. Amino acid sequence: CASSRRQGGYGYTF. The whole variable domain, filled in from reference TRBV5-6 and TRBJ1-2, reads DAGVTQSPTHLIKTRGQQVTLRCSPKSGHDTVSWYQQALGQGPQFIFQYYEEEERQRGNFPDRFSGHQFPNYSSELNVNALLLGDSALYLCASSRRQGGYGYTFGSGTRLTVV.

This clonotype was detected a few times. The chain joins TRBV4-1 to TRBJ2-2; D call uncertain. The length of the CDR3 is 14 residues. Trimming shortened V by 4 bases and J by 7 bases, and 13 bases separated the two germline ends. Germline V gene sequence: CDR1 MGHRA, CDR2 YSYEKL. The CDR3 region has the DNA TGCGCCAGCAGCCGAGCTTGGGCGCGCGGGGAGCTGTTTTTT. Amino acid sequence: CASSRAWARGELFF.

V gene TRBV7-6 combines with J gene TRBJ2-7; TRBD1 is a possible D gene (6 bases). The length of the CDR3 is 15 residues. Looked up from germline, CDR1 is SGHVS and CDR2 is FNYEAQ. V lost 3 bases to trimming and J lost 5 bases, with 17 bases between them. CDR3: CASSLLAGEIHEQYF. CDR3 in DNA: TGTGCCAGCAGCTTGCTTGCAGGGGAGATCCACGAGCAGTACTTC.

The table lists this clonotype with many counts. This chain links TRBV20-1 with TRBJ2-1, with D unresolved. The ends were cut back, 0 bases at V and 3 bases at J, with 6 bases in the middle. Per the germline V gene, CDR1 is DFQATT and CDR2 is SNEGSKA (reference sequence). The CDR3 spans 13 residues. The CDR3 sequence is CSAREGSYNEQFF. CDR3 bases: TGCAGTGCTAGAGAGGGCAGCTACAATGAGCAGTTCTTC.

This clonotype was counted between two and nine times. The rearrangement uses TRBV9 and TRBJ2-5, with D perhaps being TRBD1 or TRBD2 (7 bases each). V was cut by 2 bases and J by 5 bases, with 13 bases left in between. CDR3 size: 14 residues. The germline V gene encodes CDR1 SGDLS and CDR2 YYNGEE. The CDR3 loop is CASSVDRRGETQYF. The DNA for the CDR3 is TGTGCCAGCAGCGTGGACAGGCGGGGGGAGACCCAGTACTTC. Full variable domain (missing parts from reference TRBV9 and TRBJ2-5): DSGVTQTPKHLITATGQRVTLRCSPRSGDLSVYWYQQSLDQGLQFLIQYYNGEERAKGNILERFSAQQFPDLHSELNLSSLELGDSALYFCASSVDRRGETQYFGPGTRLLVL.